The 21 T cell receptor beta chains listed next were all sequenced from one sample in a study of CD4 T cells in relation to SARS-CoV-2 and coronaviruses. Before the COVID-19 pandemic, during about 2011-2019, CD4+ T cells were taken from unexposed donors. CD4+ T cells were isolated from the cells after more than nine days of culture. These receptors have no identified antigens. Repertoires were generated with immunoSEQ multiplex PCR, while TCRdb's copy carries only in-frame clones and drops some. The sample lists roughly 10,000 clones, about three quarters seen once, with approximately 15% in the top ten. Material for sequencing was CD4+ T cells from PBMCs, cultured in vitro. These receptors originate from a human donor in good health.

The chain uses TRBV11-2 and TRBJ2-3; D gene ambiguous. The CDR3 contains 13 residues. V was pared by 0 bases and J by 5 bases, with 6 bases between. In germline, CDR1 is SGHAT, CDR2 FQNNGV. The CDR3 DNA sequence: TGTGCCAGCAGCTTAGATCAAGAAGATACGCAGTATTTT. The encoded protein is CASSLDQEDTQYF.

This chain links TRBV5-1 with TRBJ2-7, with TRBD2 matching 8 bases. This CDR3 has 15 amino acids. Germline V gene data show CDR1 as SGHRS and CDR2 as YFSETQ. V was clipped by 4 bases and J by 0 bases; unmatched bases: 6. The CDR3 DNA reads TGCGCCAGCAGCCCCATGAGCGGGAGCTCCTACGAGCAGTACTTC. Protein: CASSPMSGSSYEQYF.

The CDR3 nucleotides read TGTGCCAGCAGCCCCGTTGAAGGGCCCCAGCATTTT. Amino acid sequence: CASSPVEGPQHF. This chain uses TRBV7-2 with TRBJ1-5; D is unclear. This CDR3 region has 12 residues. V shed 5 bases and J shed 9 bases, with 11 bases lying between them. CDR1 is SGHTA, CDR2 FQGNSA, per germline.

This clone was found a few times. This chain links TRBV27 with TRBJ2-7; D might be TRBD1 or TRBD2, each matching 5 bases. V was pared by 4 bases and J by 3 bases, with 13 bases between. The CDR3 is 14 residues long. Germline V gene sequence: CDR1 MNHEY, CDR2 SMNVEV (reference sequence). This chain's CDR3 is CASSYDRGNYEQYF. For the CDR3, the DNA is TGTGCCAGCAGTTATGACAGAGGGAACTACGAGCAGTACTTC.

The chain uses TRBV21-1 and TRBJ1-6. TRBV21-1 is given as a pseudogene. This CDR3 spans 18 amino acids. CDR3 in amino acids: CASSKAGLEVGGNSPLHF. The CDR3 coding sequence is TGTGCCAGCAGCAAAGCGGGACTGGAAGTGGGGGGCAATTCACCCCTCCACTTT.

The chain employs TRBV14 and TRBJ2-2, with D maybe TRBD2 (6 bases). CDR1 and CDR2 from the germline V gene are SGHDN and FVKESK. The CDR3 has 16 residues. With 1 base removed from V and 6 bases from J, the gap between germline ends came to 15 bases. Here the CDR3 reads CASSQVGGIVAGELFF. As DNA, the CDR3 is TGTGCCAGCAGCCAAGTGGGCGGGATAGTAGCCGGGGAGCTGTTTTTT. The full variable domain, in which reference TRBV14 and TRBJ2-2 provide the parts outside the CDR3, is EAGVTQFPSHSVIEKGQTVTLRCDPISGHDNLYWYRRVMGKEIKFLLHFVKESKQDESGMPNNRFLAERTGGTYSTLKVQPAELEDSGVYFCASSQVGGIVAGELFFGEGSRLTVL.

This clone came up once. The J gene is TRBJ1-1, the V gene TRBV5-1; the D gene is possibly TRBD1 (5 bases). Germline V CDR1 and CDR2: SGHRS, YFSETQ. The V gene lost 2 bases and the J gene lost 2 bases, with 13 bases spanning the gap. The CDR3 loop spans 15 amino acids. The CDR3: CASSLTGAINTEAFF. CDR3 sequence (DNA): TGCGCCAGCAGCTTAACCGGGGCTATAAACACTGAAGCTTTCTTT.

The chain employs TRBV30 and TRBJ1-1; D ambiguous. The V gene's germline CDR1 is GTSNPN and CDR2 SVGIG (reference sequence). The CDR3 runs to 13 residues. The V end lost 4 bases, the J end lost 0 bases, and 9 bases lay between the germline ends. The CDR3 nucleotides are TGTGCCTGGAAAGGGCACATGAACACTGAAGCTTTCTTT. This codes for CAWKGHMNTEAFF. Full variable domain (remainder filled in from reference TRBV30 and TRBJ1-1): SQTIHQWPATLVQPVGSPLSLECTVEGTSNPNLYWYRQAAGRGLQLLFYSVGIGQISSEVPQNLSASRPQDRQFILSSKKLLLSDSGFYLCAWKGHMNTEAFFGQGTRLTVV.

J is TRBJ2-3 and V is TRBV5-1, with TRBD2 matching over 10 bases. In germline, CDR1 is SGHRS, CDR2 YFSETQ. Losses at the gene ends were 8 bases for V and 4 bases for J; bases not matched to a gene: 4. The CDR3 spans 13 residues. This chain's CDR3 is CASQLAGPDTQYF. Written as DNA, the CDR3 is TGCGCCAGTCAACTAGCGGGACCAGATACGCAGTATTTT.

V and J are TRBV6-5 and TRBJ2-7, with D tentatively TRBD1 or TRBD2 (5 bases each). CDR1 is MNHEY and CDR2 is SVGAGI in the germline V gene. The CDR3 is 16 residues long. V dropped 2 bases and J dropped 3 bases, with 17 bases sitting between them. CDR3 region: CASSYGVPGTNYEQYF. The CDR3 DNA reads as TGTGCCAGCAGTTACGGGGTTCCCGGGACCAACTACGAGCAGTACTTC.

V usage is TRBV5-4 and J usage is TRBJ2-7; 8 bases line up with TRBD1. Trimming removed 3 bases from V and 6 bases from J; junction bases left unmatched: 5. CDR3 size: 13 residues. CDR1 is SGHNT, CDR2 YYREEE, per germline (reference sequence). CDR3 nucleotide sequence: TGTGCCAGCAGCTCAAGGACAGGGCCCGAGCAGTACTTC. Translating gives CASSSRTGPEQYF.

The chain links TRBV7-9 to TRBJ1-1, with 9 bases matching TRBD1. The CDR3 totals 14 residues. Germline V gives CDR1 SEHNR, CDR2 FQNEAQ (reference sequence). The J segment lost 6 bases and the V segment lost 3 bases, leaving 5 bases of the junction unmatched. Here the CDR3 reads CASSLEQGASEAFF. DNA for the CDR3: TGTGCCAGCAGCTTGGAACAGGGGGCTTCTGAAGCTTTCTTT.

The chain joins TRBV18 to TRBJ2-7; the match to TRBD2 covers 11 bases. V shed 4 bases, J shed 2 bases, and the junction held 4 bases outside the gene matches. The CDR3 consists of 15 residues. CDR1 and CDR2 (germline): KGHSH, LQKENI. The CDR3 is CASSQVAGGTYEQYF. The CDR3 DNA sequence: TGTGCCAGCTCACAAGTAGCGGGAGGGACCTACGAGCAGTACTTC.

This clone was detected once. J is TRBJ2-2 and V is TRBV30; a possible D gene is TRBD1 (5 bases). The CDR3 covers 14 residues. Trimming cost V 1 base and J 6 bases, with 12 bases left between them. Looked up from germline, CDR1 is GTSNPN and CDR2 is SVGIG (reference sequence). This CDR3 is CAWSEPGLAGELFF. The CDR3 bases are TGTGCCTGGAGTGAACCAGGGCTTGCCGGGGAGCTGTTTTTT.

This chain links TRBV6-5 with TRBJ2-5; D is possibly TRBD1 (7 bases). Germline V gene data show CDR1 as MNHEY and CDR2 as SVGAGI. Trimming took off 8 bases at V and 7 bases at J, with 20 bases between the two ends. The CDR3 consists of 14 residues. In DNA form, the CDR3 reads TGTGCCAGCTCCCCCCAGGGGGGAGAAGGGACCCAGTACTTC. This translates into CASSPQGGEGTQYF.

The genes are TRBV28 and TRBJ2-1; 10 bases match TRBD2. CDR1 is MDHEN, CDR2 SYDVKM, per germline. Trimming cost V 1 base and J 5 bases; bases outside gene matches: 5. The CDR3 has 16 residues. CDR3 nucleotide sequence: TGTGCCAGCAGTTTATCCCTAGCGGGAGTAGACAATGAGCAGTTCTTC. This translates into CASSLSLAGVDNEQFF. Drawing the rest from reference TRBV28 and TRBJ2-1, the complete variable domain is DVKVTQSSRYLVKRTGEKVFLECVQDMDHENMFWYRQDPGLGLRLIYFSYDVKMKEKGDIPEGYSVSREKKERFSLILESASTNQTSMYLCASSLSLAGVDNEQFFGPGTRLTVL.

The chain recombines TRBV13 with TRBJ2-5; D remains unclear. The V end lost 1 base, the J end lost 4 bases, and 16 bases lay between the germline ends. From germline, CDR1 is PRHDT and CDR2 FYEKMQ (reference sequence). The CDR3 loop spans 16 amino acids. The CDR3 coding sequence is TGTGCCAGCAGCTTAGTCGGACCATCGTTAGGAGAGACCCAGTACTTC. Translation gives CASSLVGPSLGETQYF.

The V call is TRBV5-5, the J call TRBJ2-7, with 11 bases that match TRBD2. V lost 4 bases, J lost 7 bases, and 10 bases stayed unmatched. The CDR3 is 15 residues long. Germline loops: CDR1 SGHKS, CDR2 YYEKEE (reference sequence). The CDR3 protein is CASSQATSGIEEQYF. CDR3 sequence (DNA): TGTGCCAGCAGCCAGGCGACTAGCGGGATCGAAGAGCAGTACTTC.

The sample holds a few counts of this clone. The chain recombines TRBV19 with TRBJ1-5; 8 bases fit TRBD1. This CDR3 comprises 15 residues. CDR1 and CDR2 (germline): LNHDA, SQIVND (reference sequence). V was clipped by 6 bases and J by 6 bases; unmatched bases: 10. The CDR3 sequence: CASRQQGARGQPQHF. In DNA, the CDR3 is TGTGCCAGTAGGCAGCAGGGGGCACGGGGTCAGCCCCAGCATTTT.

The rearrangement uses TRBV5-6 and TRBJ2-7; TRBD2 is a possible D gene (5 bases). The V gene's germline CDR1 is SGHDT and CDR2 YYEEEE. CDR3 size: 15 residues. Trimming shortened V by 5 bases and J by 5 bases, and 20 bases separated the two germline ends. The CDR3 bases are TGTGCCAGCAGTGAGGTGGATAGCGTGACGGACGAGCAGTACTTC. This sequence encodes CASSEVDSVTDEQYF. Variable domain in full (rest from reference TRBV5-6 and TRBJ2-7): DAGVTQSPTHLIKTRGQQVTLRCSPKSGHDTVSWYQQALGQGPQFIFQYYEEEERQRGNFPDRFSGHQFPNYSSELNVNALLLGDSALYLCASSEVDSVTDEQYFGPGTRLTVT.

The rearrangement joins TRBV19 to TRBJ2-3; D is unresolved. CDR1 is LNHDA and CDR2 is SQIVND in the germline V gene (reference sequence). Trimming removed 3 bases at V and 7 bases at J, with 11 bases between. This CDR3 is 13 amino acids long. Here the CDR3 reads CASSIATKNTQYF. CDR3 nucleotides: TGTGCCAGTAGTATCGCAACGAAAAATACGCAGTATTTT.